The T cell receptor (beta chain) under discussion was sequenced for a study of cytomegalovirus exposure and HLA in healthy donors. A multiplex PCR was run with 60 Vbeta primers and 13 Jbeta primers. The repertoire was sequenced with immunoSEQ multiplex PCR; TCRdb's copy has only in-frame clones and lacks some. The repertoire holds 65,000 to 95,000 clones, with more than 60% as singletons. Concerning this clone: Its antigen is still unknown.

Findings and limits, study-wide: In vitro confirmation showed a few CMV-associated chains to be CMV antigen specific. Rates of TCR association differed by HLA locus in a later analysis, with DRB1 highest and HLA-C lowest.

The CDR3 spans 13 residues. Germline V gene lookup returns CDR1 SGHVS and CDR2 FQNEAQ. Trimming shortened V by 11 bases and J by 3 bases, and 14 bases separated the two germline ends. The rearrangement links TRBV7-8 to TRBJ2-1, with D perhaps matching TRBD2 (6 bases). The sequencing input was PBMCs. This sequence was found in a human donor in good health. The DNA of the CDR3 is TGTGCCCCGCCGGGACTCAACTACAATGAGCAGTTCTTC. It specifies CAPPGLNYNEQFF. The full variable domain, in which reference TRBV7-8 and TRBJ2-1 provide the parts outside the CDR3, is GAGVSQSPRYKVAKRGQDVALRCDPISGHVSLFWYQQALGQGPEFLTYFQNEAQLDKSGLPSDRFFAERPEGSVSTLKIQRTQQEDSAVYLCAPPGLNYNEQFFGPGTRLTVL.